This is a list of T cell receptor beta chains from one sample in a study of T cells after yellow fever vaccination. TCRdb re-analysed the 5' RACE reads in MiXCR, keeping a single row per CDR3 protein. In the table there are some 110,000 distinct CDR3 sequences, 7.2% of which are singletons. The specimen was CD4+ T cells sorted from PBMCs, collected around 45 days after the first yellow fever vaccination. The receptors derive from a young man who received the YFV17D yellow fever vaccine. The CDR3 runs from the conserved cysteine through the conserved F or W. The D gene is left open where the match is weak. A clone size is listed for some rows: how often the clone was seen (once, few, many), or a class if it is expanded.

v_call	clone_size	d_call	j_call	cdr3_aa	cdr3_nt
TRBV7-2	few	.	TRBJ2-3	CASSLDGGRTDTQYF	TGTGCCAGCAGCTTAGACGGGGGCCGCACAGATACGCAGTATTTT
TRBV12-3/TRBV12-4	many	.	TRBJ1-6	CASSFGQSSYNSPLHF	TGTGCCAGCAGTTTTGGACAAAGCTCCTATAATTCACCCCTCCACTTT
TRBV20-1	many	.	TRBJ2-2	CSARDPQGSGELFF	TGCAGTGCTAGAGATCCGCAGGGTAGCGGGGAGCTGTTTTTT
TRBV5-1	many	.	TRBJ2-5	CASSLGLGGETQYF	TGCGCCAGCAGCTTGGGACTAGGGGGAGAGACCCAGTACTTC
TRBV2	few	TRBD1	TRBJ1-2	CATRDRGPGGYTF	TGTGCCACCCGGGACAGGGGGCCGGGTGGCTACACCTTC
TRBV5-5	.	.	TRBJ1-2	CASSPEWGGDGYTF	TGTGCCAGCAGCCCCGAATGGGGAGGCGATGGCTACACCTTC
TRBV6-5	many	.	TRBJ2-5	CASSYTGTAQETQYF	TGTGCCAGCAGTTACACCGGGACCGCCCAAGAGACCCAGTACTTC
TRBV28	many	.	TRBJ2-3	CASSIDSVDTQYF	TGTGCCAGCAGTATCGACAGCGTGGATACGCAGTATTTT
TRBV20-1	many	TRBD1	TRBJ1-1	CSARDRGRGTEAFF	TGCAGTGCTAGAGACAGGGGGCGCGGCACTGAAGCTTTCTTT
TRBV7-6	many	.	TRBJ2-6	CASSRISGANVLTF	TGTGCCAGCAGCCGAATCTCTGGGGCCAACGTCCTGACTTTC
TRBV6-2/TRBV6-3	many	.	TRBJ2-5	CASSSVAAGTQYF	TGTGCCAGCAGTAGTGTAGCGGCAGGGACCCAGTACTTC
TRBV3-1	many	TRBD1	TRBJ2-1	CASSPDRAPNEQFF	TGTGCCAGCAGCCCCGACAGGGCCCCCAATGAGCAGTTCTTC
TRBV3-1	many	.	TRBJ2-1	CASSQTRLSYNEQFF	TGTGCCAGCAGCCAAACCAGGCTCTCCTACAATGAGCAGTTCTTC
TRBV7-2	many	.	TRBJ1-5	CASSLPGHNNQPQHF	TGTGCCAGCAGCTTACCCGGACATAACAATCAGCCCCAGCATTTT
TRBV7-3	many	.	TRBJ2-3	CASSSRLGPDTQYF	TGTGCCAGCAGCTCACGACTAGGCCCAGATACGCAGTATTTT
TRBV18	many	.	TRBJ1-1	CASSPRSQRNTEAFF	TGTGCCAGCTCACCAAGGTCACAGCGGAACACTGAAGCTTTCTTT
TRBV6-1	.	.	TRBJ1-5	CASSPDSFNQPQHF	TGTGCCAGCAGCCCGGACAGCTTCAATCAGCCCCAGCATTTT
TRBV11-2	.	.	TRBJ1-2	CASTREGAQNYGYTF	TGTGCCAGCACCCGGGAAGGGGCCCAAAACTATGGCTACACCTTC
TRBV20-1	few	TRBD1	TRBJ2-3	CSAKRLEGAADTQYF	TGCAGTGCTAAGCGTTTAGAGGGGGCGGCAGATACGCAGTATTTT
TRBV7-2	.	TRBD1	TRBJ2-2	CASSLQQGAGELFF	TGTGCCAGCAGCTTACAACAGGGGGCCGGGGAGCTGTTTTTT
TRBV7-9	few	TRBD2	TRBJ2-1	CASSLRSGDEQFF	TGTGCCAGCAGCCTCCGTAGCGGGGACGAGCAGTTCTTC
TRBV14	many	.	TRBJ1-6	CASSQAEGVPLHF	TGTGCCAGCAGCCAAGCGGAGGGCGTACCCCTCCACTTT
TRBV14	many	TRBD1	TRBJ1-4	CASSPGTGGEKLFF	TGTGCCAGCAGCCCGGGGACAGGGGGAGAAAAACTGTTTTTT
TRBV7-9	many	.	TRBJ1-4	CASSPRATNEKLFF	TGTGCCAGCAGCCCGAGAGCAACTAATGAAAAACTGTTTTTT
TRBV5-1	few	.	TRBJ1-4	CASSRTGTNEKLFF	TGCGCCAGCAGCCGGACGGGGACTAATGAAAAACTGTTTTTT
TRBV6-5	many	TRBD1	TRBJ1-1	CASSHWGQTRRTEAFF	TGTGCCAGCAGTCATTGGGGACAGACAAGAAGGACTGAAGCTTTCTTT
TRBV29-1	many	TRBD1	TRBJ2-5	CSVAQGQIQETQYF	TGCAGCGTTGCACAGGGACAGATCCAAGAGACCCAGTACTTC
TRBV20-1	many	TRBD2	TRBJ2-1	CSATSGGARDEQFF	TGCAGTGCTACTAGCGGGGGGGCCAGAGATGAGCAGTTCTTC
TRBV7-6	.	.	TRBJ2-7	CASSAAGTATHEQYF	TGTGCCAGCAGCGCCGCCGGGACTGCGACCCACGAGCAGTACTTC
TRBV7-2	many	TRBD1	TRBJ1-3	CASSSRTGPVTIYF	TGTGCCAGCAGCTCTCGGACAGGGCCCGTCACCATATATTTT
TRBV6-5	.	.	TRBJ1-1	CASSTGGAEAFF	TGTGCCAGCAGTACCGGGGGCGCTGAAGCTTTCTTT
TRBV29-1	many	.	TRBJ2-3	CSVGGRTTDTQYF	TGCAGCGTGGGGGGGCGGACGACAGATACGCAGTATTTT
TRBV20-1	many	TRBD2	TRBJ2-5	CSACGGGETQYF	TGCAGTGCTTGCGGGGGGGGTGAGACCCAGTACTTC
TRBV7-6	many	.	TRBJ2-5	CASSLAAWGLGQETQYF	TGTGCCAGCAGCTTAGCCGCCTGGGGGCTGGGGCAAGAGACCCAGTACTTC
TRBV5-1	many	.	TRBJ2-1	CASRFSTSNNEQFF	TGCGCCAGCAGGTTCTCGACAAGTAACAATGAGCAGTTCTTC
TRBV12-3/TRBV12-4	.	TRBD1	TRBJ1-2	CASTEFTGAGGYTF	TGTGCCAGCACCGAATTCACAGGGGCTGGAGGCTACACCTTC
TRBV20-1	many	TRBD1	TRBJ2-7	CSARGDRGLGEQYF	TGCAGTGCTAGAGGGGACAGGGGGCTGGGGGAGCAGTACTTC
TRBV2	many	.	TRBJ2-7	CASSLRDGAGEQYF	TGTGCCAGCAGTCTCCGGGACGGCGCGGGGGAGCAGTACTTC